This TCR beta chain was profiled in a study of blood T cell repertoires in COVID-19. Study background: The United States, Italy and Spain provided the acute and convalescent COVID-19 samples. Sources were T cells, B-cell-depleted T cells, or PBMCs; the material itself was cDNA or gDNA.

The CDR3 is made up of 16 amino acids. Per the germline V gene, CDR1 is MNHEY and CDR2 is SVGEGT. Trimming took 0 bases from V and 4 from J; bases not matched to a gene: 7. Per the original data handling: Reference gene primer amplification yielded estimated nucleated cell counts. The method was immunoSEQ multiplex PCR; TCRdb's version includes in-frame clones alone and lacks a portion of them. V, J and clone size were drawn from that table, and D and trimming were deduced from the DNA. Of 230,000 or so clones listed, 84% were seen once; the top ten hold approximately 2.3%. The rearrangement links TRBV6-2 or TRBV6-3 to TRBJ2-5, with 8 bases that match TRBD1. This TCR derives from a man aged 35-49 years who had recovered from COVID-19. The sequenced material came from peripheral blood. The CDR3 nucleotides read TGTGCCAGCAGTTACTCCTCCTCGCAGGGGGCAGAGACCCAGTACTTC. This gives the protein CASSYSSSQGAETQYF.